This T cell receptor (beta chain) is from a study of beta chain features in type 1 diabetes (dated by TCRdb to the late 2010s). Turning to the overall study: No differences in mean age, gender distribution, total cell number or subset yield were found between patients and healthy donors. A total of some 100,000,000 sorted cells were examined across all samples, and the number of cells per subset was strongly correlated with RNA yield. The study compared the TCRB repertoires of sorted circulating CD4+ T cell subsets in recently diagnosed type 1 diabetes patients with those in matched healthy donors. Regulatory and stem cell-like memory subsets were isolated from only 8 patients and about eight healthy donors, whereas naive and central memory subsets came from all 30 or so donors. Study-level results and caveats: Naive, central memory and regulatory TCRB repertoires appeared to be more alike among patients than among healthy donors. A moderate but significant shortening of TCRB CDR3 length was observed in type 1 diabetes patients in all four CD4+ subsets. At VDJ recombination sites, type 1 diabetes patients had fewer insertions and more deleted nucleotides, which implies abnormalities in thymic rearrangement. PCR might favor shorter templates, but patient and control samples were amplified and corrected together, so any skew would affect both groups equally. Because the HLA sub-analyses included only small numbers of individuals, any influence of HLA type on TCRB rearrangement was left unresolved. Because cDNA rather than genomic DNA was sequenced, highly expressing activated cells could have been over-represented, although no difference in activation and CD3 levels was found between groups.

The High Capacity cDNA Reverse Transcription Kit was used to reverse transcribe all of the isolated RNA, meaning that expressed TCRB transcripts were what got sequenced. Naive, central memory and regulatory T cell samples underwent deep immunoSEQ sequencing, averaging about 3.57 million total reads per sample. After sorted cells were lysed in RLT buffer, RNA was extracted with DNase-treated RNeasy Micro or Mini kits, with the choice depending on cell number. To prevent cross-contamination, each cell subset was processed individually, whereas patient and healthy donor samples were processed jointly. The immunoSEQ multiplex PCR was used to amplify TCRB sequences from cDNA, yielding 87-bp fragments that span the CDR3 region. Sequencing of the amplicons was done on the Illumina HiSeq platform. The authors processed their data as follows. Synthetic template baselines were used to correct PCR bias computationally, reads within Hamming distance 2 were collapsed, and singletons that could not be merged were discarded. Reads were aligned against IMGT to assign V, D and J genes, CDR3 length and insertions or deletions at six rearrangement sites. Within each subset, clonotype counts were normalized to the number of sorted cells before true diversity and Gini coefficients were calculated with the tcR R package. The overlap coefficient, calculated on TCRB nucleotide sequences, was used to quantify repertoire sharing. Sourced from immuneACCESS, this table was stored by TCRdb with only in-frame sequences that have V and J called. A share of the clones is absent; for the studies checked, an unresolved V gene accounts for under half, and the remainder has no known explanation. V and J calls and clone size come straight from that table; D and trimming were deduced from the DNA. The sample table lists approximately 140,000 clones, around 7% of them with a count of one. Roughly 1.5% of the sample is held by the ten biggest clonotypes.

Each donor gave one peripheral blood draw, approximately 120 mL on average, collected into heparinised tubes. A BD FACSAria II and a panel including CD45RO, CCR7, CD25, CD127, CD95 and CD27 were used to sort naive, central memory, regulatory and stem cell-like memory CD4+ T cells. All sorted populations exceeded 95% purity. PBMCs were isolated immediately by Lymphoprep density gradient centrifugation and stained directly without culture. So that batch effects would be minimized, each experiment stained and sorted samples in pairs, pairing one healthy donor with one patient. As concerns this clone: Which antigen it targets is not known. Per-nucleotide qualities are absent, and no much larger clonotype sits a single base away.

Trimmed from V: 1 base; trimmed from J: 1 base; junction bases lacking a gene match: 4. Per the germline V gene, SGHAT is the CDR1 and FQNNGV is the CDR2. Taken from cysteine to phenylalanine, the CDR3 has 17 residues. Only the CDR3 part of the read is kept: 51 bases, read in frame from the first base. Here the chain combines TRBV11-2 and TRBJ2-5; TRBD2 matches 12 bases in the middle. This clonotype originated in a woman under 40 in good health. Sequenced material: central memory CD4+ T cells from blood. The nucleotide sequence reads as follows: TGTGCCAGCAGCTTAGGTTTGACTAGCGGGAGCCAAGAGACCCAGTACTTC. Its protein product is CASSLGLTSGSQETQYF.